This paragraph covers one T cell receptor beta chain sequence. No cognate antigen has been identified for it. No base-level quality is on record; no much larger clone is a single base apart. This sample was included in a study of blood T cell repertoires in COVID-19 (TCRdb year 2020). Looking at the study overall: Recovered participants in ImmuneRACE Cohort 3 were defined as having two consecutive negative NP/OP PCR tests, clearance from a healthcare professional, or resolution of symptoms. Samples covering the acute and convalescent phases of COVID-19 were provided by collaborators in the United States, Italy and Spain. The prospective study material was composed of cDNA or gDNA derived from T cells, B-cell-depleted T cells, or PBMCs. Subjects who had been exposed to COVID-19, were actively infected with it, or had recovered from it provided the deeply sampled blood TCRbeta repertoires that made up the dataset. The repertoires were released in a freely available public database meant as a resource for research on the immune response to SARS-CoV-2. The samples were drawn from two sources: the first 160 participants of the ongoing ImmuneRACE study, and fewer than 1,500 subjects contributed by 6 global collaborators. The sample metadata nearly always contained a de-identified subject ID, COVID-19 status, age in years and sex. Where available, HLA class I and class II types were obtained from metadata supplied by the sample provider rather than from assay-based typing.

What the study reported, not specific to this receptor: How much clinical and demographic metadata was included differed by source and by participant, and the metadata was provided uncurated.

TCRbeta CDR3 regions were amplified from genomic DNA using the immunoSEQ Assay, a bias-controlled multiplex PCR. The authors' analysis ran thus. Within the assay, amplification of reference gene primers was used to estimate how many nucleated cells each sample contained. Sequence reads were collapsed and filtered to measure the absolute abundance of every unique TCRbeta CDR3 rearrangement. For each sample, productive Simpson clonality was calculated as the square root of Simpson's diversity index across productive rearrangements. TCRdb re-hosts the immuneACCESS table, in-frame sequences only. Its copies lack some clones; in the studies checked, an unresolved V gene accounts for under half of them, and the cause for the rest is not known. The V and J calls and clone size come from that table; D and trimming were worked out from the DNA. For this sample there are 330,000 or so clones; around 87% appear just once. The leading ten clones occupy roughly 2% of the sample.

Enrolling through a virtual design, the prospective study's participants ranged in age from roughly 18 to 90 years and lived across about two dozen United States geographic areas. In the prospective study, participants were assigned to cohorts based on the clinical history participants reported in a screening survey and a study questionnaire. In the prospective study, whole blood, serum and a nasopharyngeal or oropharyngeal swab were collected from each participant by mobile phlebotomists. Additional blood draws and questionnaires over an approximately 2-month period could optionally be provided by prospective study participants. Blood samples from the prospective study were shipped frozen or at room temperature prior to DNA extraction. The cysteine opens and the phenylalanine closes a CDR3 of 15 amino acids. Of the read, only the CDR3 DNA is kept; its 45 bases are in frame from base 1. Taken from the germline V gene (reference sequence), the CDR1 and CDR2 loops are WNHNN and SYGVQD. V and J are truncated by 0 bases and 3 bases respectively, leaving an intervening sequence of 11 bases.

The sample consisted of PBMCs or T cells enriched from blood (not recorded which). This TCR derives from a man between 40 and 49 years old in a cohort exposed to, infected with or recovered from COVID-19 (not recorded which). The sequence links TRBV10-1 to TRBJ1-1; TRBD1 is perhaps the D gene, given 5 matching bases. The CDR3: CASSESVGADTEAFF. The sequenced DNA is TGCGCCAGCAGTGAGTCTGTAGGGGCGGACACTGAAGCTTTCTTT.